This TCR beta chain was obtained from a study of blood T cells in healthy people across ages. The V end lost 3 bases, the J end lost 13 bases, and 19 bases lay between the germline ends. The CDR3 is 14 residues long. CDR1 SGHTA and CDR2 FQGNSA come from the germline V gene. The authors ran a second PCR of about 7 to 11 cycles using a sample-barcoded 5' primer and a J-beta primer mix. Through a template-switch adaptor with 12 random nucleotides, each cDNA molecule received a tag. TCRdb passed the 5' RACE reads through MiXCR, listing each CDR3 protein once. Of some 370,000 distinct CDR3 sequences listed, 45% to 60% are singletons.

The sequencing input was blood. The chain recombines TRBV7-2 with TRBJ2-1; D is perhaps TRBD2 (7 bases). This receptor was identified in a man in his 60s in good health. CDR3: CASSLGGPRETQFF. The CDR3 coding sequence is TGTGCCAGCAGCTTGGGGGGGCCTCGGGAGACCCAGTTCTTC. The variable domain in full, with the rest retrieved from reference TRBV7-2 and TRBJ2-1, is GAGVSQSPSNKVTEKGKDVELRCDPISGHTALYWYRQSLGQGLEFLIYFQGNSAPDKSGLPSDRFSAERTGGSVSTLTIQRTQQEDSAVYLCASSLGGPRETQFFGPGTRLTVL.